The rows below give T cell receptor beta chains drawn from one sample of a study of Graves' ophthalmopathy and Graves' hyperthyroidism. In TCRdb, the multiplex PCR reads were re-called with MiXCR into one record per CDR3 protein. The data show 560,000 or so distinct CDR3 sequences, roughly 40% seen once. Sequencing was carried out using peripheral blood or thyroid tissue (not recorded which). The receptors shown here come from an adult man with Graves' hyperthyroidism. CDR3s include the opening cysteine and the closing phenylalanine or tryptophan. The order of the fields is clone size, J gene, D gene, V gene, CDR3 protein, CDR3 DNA. The D gene is left open where the match is weak. Clone size is stated in some rows and not others, as once, few, many or a class when expanded.

clone_size: many; j_call: TRBJ2-6; d_call: -; v_call: TRBV4-1; cdr3_aa: CASSHRAMTVLGANVLTF; cdr3_nt: TGCGCCAGCAGCCATAGGGCGATGACAGTTCTAGGGGCCAACGTCCTGACTTTC
clone_size: -; j_call: TRBJ2-5; d_call: -; v_call: TRBV2; cdr3_aa: CARGPGGRQPQYF; cdr3_nt: TGTGCCAGAGGTCCGGGGGGCCGACAGCCCCAGTACTTC
clone_size: -; j_call: TRBJ2-7; d_call: -; v_call: TRBV7-9; cdr3_aa: CASSQVLAGLRTYEQYF; cdr3_nt: TGTGCCAGCAGCCAAGTCCTTGCGGGACTTAGAACCTACGAGCAGTACTTC
clone_size: many; j_call: TRBJ1-4; d_call: -; v_call: TRBV20-1; cdr3_aa: CSATGLGDEKLFF; cdr3_nt: TGCAGTGCTACAGGGTTGGGTGATGAAAAACTGTTTTTT
clone_size: many; j_call: TRBJ1-5; d_call: -; v_call: TRBV15; cdr3_aa: CATSRVLTGRNQPQHF; cdr3_nt: TGTGCCACCAGCAGAGTACTGACAGGCCGCAATCAGCCCCAGCATTTT
clone_size: many; j_call: TRBJ1-1; d_call: TRBD1; v_call: TRBV5-1; cdr3_aa: CASSWGQGAVYAEAFF; cdr3_nt: TGCGCCAGCAGCTGGGGACAGGGGGCGGTTTACGCTGAAGCTTTCTTT
clone_size: few; j_call: TRBJ1-4; d_call: -; v_call: TRBV3-1; cdr3_aa: CASSHRKGNEKLFF; cdr3_nt: TGTGCCAGCAGCCACAGGAAAGGCAATGAAAAACTGTTTTTT
clone_size: many; j_call: TRBJ2-5; d_call: -; v_call: TRBV12-3/TRBV12-4; cdr3_aa: CASSFAGTDETQYF; cdr3_nt: TGTGCCAGCAGTTTCGCAGGGACGGATGAGACCCAGTACTTC
clone_size: -; j_call: TRBJ1-1; d_call: -; v_call: TRBV12-3/TRBV12-4; cdr3_aa: CASSFNWGNTEAFF; cdr3_nt: TGTGCCAGCAGTTTTAATTGGGGTAACACTGAAGCTTTCTTT
clone_size: -; j_call: TRBJ1-5; d_call: -; v_call: TRBV28; cdr3_aa: CASSFPGSNQPQHF; cdr3_nt: TGTGCCAGCAGTTTTCCGGGGAGCAATCAGCCCCAGCATTTT
clone_size: -; j_call: TRBJ2-7; d_call: TRBD1; v_call: TRBV6-6; cdr3_aa: CASRVSGTGGNYEQYF; cdr3_nt: TGTGCCAGCAGAGTCTCCGGGACAGGGGGAAACTACGAGCAGTACTTC
clone_size: -; j_call: TRBJ2-5; d_call: TRBD2; v_call: TRBV7-2; cdr3_aa: CASSRLAGVYQETQCF; cdr3_nt: TGTGCCAGCAGCCGTCTAGCGGGGGTGTACCAAGAGACCCAGTGCTTC
clone_size: many; j_call: TRBJ2-7; d_call: -; v_call: TRBV9; cdr3_aa: CASSVAPGPYEQYF; cdr3_nt: TGTGCCAGCAGCGTAGCCCCTGGGCCCTACGAGCAGTACTTC
clone_size: -; j_call: TRBJ1-5; d_call: TRBD1; v_call: TRBV19; cdr3_aa: CASSPSRGNNQPQHF; cdr3_nt: TGTGCCAGTAGCCCTTCCAGGGGGAACAATCAGCCCCAGCATTTT
clone_size: -; j_call: TRBJ2-3; d_call: -; v_call: TRBV12-3/TRBV12-4; cdr3_aa: CASTSVVVDTQYF; cdr3_nt: TGTGCCAGCACCTCGGTGGTGGTGGATACGCAGTATTTT
clone_size: -; j_call: TRBJ1-1; d_call: -; v_call: TRBV11-2; cdr3_aa: CASSLGGGGSEAFF; cdr3_nt: TGTGCCAGCAGCTTAGGGGGGGGAGGCTCTGAAGCTTTCTTT
clone_size: many; j_call: TRBJ1-1; d_call: -; v_call: TRBV2; cdr3_aa: CASRGGPRPSTEAFF; cdr3_nt: TGTGCCAGCAGAGGGGGGCCCCGGCCATCCACTGAAGCTTTCTTT
clone_size: few; j_call: TRBJ1-5; d_call: -; v_call: TRBV5-1; cdr3_aa: CASSLGDKSNQPQHF; cdr3_nt: TGCGCCAGCAGCTTGGGTGACAAAAGCAATCAGCCCCAGCATTTT
clone_size: -; j_call: TRBJ2-5; d_call: -; v_call: TRBV25-1; cdr3_aa: CASSDTGKETQYF; cdr3_nt: TGTGCCAGCAGCGACACAGGGAAAGAGACCCAGTACTTC
clone_size: many; j_call: TRBJ2-7; d_call: -; v_call: TRBV9; cdr3_aa: CASSVVPRTYEQYF; cdr3_nt: TGTGCCAGCAGCGTAGTTCCTAGAACCTACGAGCAGTACTTC
clone_size: -; j_call: TRBJ1-1; d_call: TRBD1; v_call: TRBV7-4; cdr3_aa: CASSLLGTGVNTEAFF; cdr3_nt: TGTGCCAGCAGTCTACTCGGGACAGGGGTGAACACTGAAGCTTTCTTT
clone_size: many; j_call: TRBJ2-5; d_call: -; v_call: TRBV10-3; cdr3_aa: CAIRETQLGQETQYF; cdr3_nt: TGTGCCATCAGAGAGACTCAACTAGGACAAGAGACCCAGTACTTC
clone_size: -; j_call: TRBJ2-1; d_call: -; v_call: TRBV7-6; cdr3_aa: CASSYRADEQFF; cdr3_nt: TGTGCCAGCAGCTACAGGGCGGATGAGCAGTTCTTC
clone_size: few; j_call: TRBJ2-3; d_call: -; v_call: TRBV20-1; cdr3_aa: CSARGPSTDTQYF; cdr3_nt: TGCAGTGCTAGGGGACCTAGCACAGATACGCAGTATTTT
clone_size: few; j_call: TRBJ1-1; d_call: TRBD1; v_call: TRBV19; cdr3_aa: CASSPRSGGRGDTEAFF; cdr3_nt: TGTGCCAGTAGCCCGCGTTCAGGGGGCCGTGGCGACACTGAAGCTTTCTTT
clone_size: -; j_call: TRBJ1-3; d_call: -; v_call: TRBV30; cdr3_aa: CAWSRDTIYF; cdr3_nt: TGTGCCTGGAGCAGGGACACCATATATTTT
clone_size: many; j_call: TRBJ1-1; d_call: -; v_call: TRBV2; cdr3_aa: CASIGTISLSTEAFF; cdr3_nt: TGTGCCAGCATCGGGACAATATCGTTGTCCACTGAAGCTTTCTTT
clone_size: few; j_call: TRBJ1-3; d_call: -; v_call: TRBV20-1; cdr3_aa: CSATDRSSGNTIYF; cdr3_nt: TGCAGTGCTACCGACAGGAGCTCTGGAAACACCATATATTTT
clone_size: many; j_call: TRBJ2-5; d_call: -; v_call: TRBV5-8; cdr3_aa: CASSLEPGLQETQYF; cdr3_nt: TGTGCCAGCAGCTTGGAGCCAGGGTTACAAGAGACCCAGTACTTC
clone_size: few; j_call: TRBJ1-5; d_call: -; v_call: TRBV28; cdr3_aa: CASSGNQPQHF; cdr3_nt: TGTGCCAGCTCGGGGAATCAGCCCCAGCATTTT
clone_size: -; j_call: TRBJ2-7; d_call: TRBD1; v_call: TRBV3-1; cdr3_aa: CASSRQDRAIYEQYF; cdr3_nt: TGTGCCAGCAGCCGACAAGACAGGGCAATCTACGAGCAGTACTTC
clone_size: -; j_call: TRBJ1-5; d_call: -; v_call: TRBV28; cdr3_aa: CASSSGAFNQPQHF; cdr3_nt: TGTGCCAGCAGTTCAGGGGCCTTCAATCAGCCCCAGCATTTT
clone_size: -; j_call: TRBJ1-1; d_call: -; v_call: TRBV14; cdr3_aa: CASSQAGAFF; cdr3_nt: TGTGCCAGCAGCCAGGCCGGGGCTTTCTTT
clone_size: many; j_call: TRBJ1-5; d_call: -; v_call: TRBV29-1; cdr3_aa: CSVFTGQRDQPQHF; cdr3_nt: TGCAGCGTGTTTACAGGACAGCGAGATCAGCCCCAGCATTTT
clone_size: many; j_call: TRBJ1-6; d_call: -; v_call: TRBV7-8; cdr3_aa: CASSSPRRDNSPLHF; cdr3_nt: TGTGCCAGCAGCTCCCCCAGGCGCGATAATTCACCCCTCCACTTT
clone_size: many; j_call: TRBJ1-2; d_call: -; v_call: TRBV19; cdr3_aa: CASKMGGARTNYGYTF; cdr3_nt: TGTGCCAGTAAAATGGGAGGGGCGCGGACCAACTATGGCTACACCTTC
clone_size: many; j_call: TRBJ1-4; d_call: TRBD1; v_call: TRBV20-1; cdr3_aa: CSARDLPGQGFSNEKLFF; cdr3_nt: TGCAGTGCTAGAGATCTCCCGGGACAGGGGTTTAGTAATGAAAAACTGTTTTTT